This T cell receptor beta chain was profiled in a study of shared clonotypes between healthy human individuals. Overall study findings and caveats: Tissues were not sampled, only blood, and their repertoires likely differ. An effect of sequencing depth on clonotype sharing among donors was expected.

A remark on this clone: Its antigen is still unknown.

In unsorted samples, genomic DNA was obtained using 90 million to 95 million PBMCs. The V gene's germline CDR1 is SGHTA and CDR2 FQGNSA. The CDR3 is 15 residues long. Deletions cut 2 bases from V and 0 bases from J, with 10 bases between. Genomic DNA of each subset was evenly split across several immunoSEQ plates. Clones were read by immunoSEQ multiplex PCR, and TCRdb kept only the in-frame ones, dropping some. The table has about 480,000 clones, about three quarters seen once. The source of this sequence is a woman in her thirties or forties in good health. Some clones in this sample may be carry-over from other donors' samples. What was sequenced was PBMCs. The chain has TRBV7-2 and TRBJ2-5, with D possibly TRBD2 on 5 matching bases. For the CDR3, the DNA is TGTGCCAGCAGCTTACTCGGGATTAACCAAGAGACCCAGTACTTC. It translates to CASSLLGINQETQYF.